This entry describes one TCR beta chain. This specimen comes from a study of cytomegalovirus exposure and HLA in healthy donors. PCR amplification relied on 60 Vbeta primers (plus 13 Jbeta primers). Some clones are missing from TCRdb's copy, which holds only in-frame ones; the method was immunoSEQ multiplex PCR. The table lists 190,000 or so clones, roughly four fifths of them singletons. The receptor's source is a man aged 50 to 59 in good health and CMV-seronegative. Specimen: PBMCs.

The chain's CDR3 is CASSQGRGTDTQYF. The CDR3 DNA reads TGTGCCAGTAGTCAGGGGAGAGGAACAGATACGCAGTATTTT. The V gene is TRBV19, the J gene TRBJ2-3, with TRBD1 as a possible D gene (6 bases). Germline CDR1 reads LNHDA; CDR2 reads SQIVND (reference sequence). This CDR3 region has 14 residues. V was clipped by 5 bases and J by 3 bases, with 12 bases between them. Using reference TRBV19 and TRBJ2-3 for the parts outside the CDR3, the full variable domain is DGGITQSPKYLFRKEGQNVTLSCEQNLNHDAMYWYRQDPGQGLRLIYYSQIVNDFQKGDIAEGYSVSREKKESFPLTVTSAQKNPTAFYLCASSQGRGTDTQYFGPGTRLTVL.